The sequence of this T cell receptor (beta chain) was determined in a study of identical twins. The table lists this clonotype with many counts. In germline, CDR1 is SGHDN, CDR2 FVKESK. V lost 2 bases and J lost 7, with 11 bases in between. This CDR3 region has 14 residues. Each CDR3 protein is one row after TCRdb ran MiXCR on the 5' RACE reads. Of fewer than 350,000 distinct CDR3 sequences listed, about 8.3% are singletons. These data were also reused for a study on yellow fever vaccine responses in identical twins.

The chain carries TRBV14 and TRBJ1-4, with TRBD1 as a possible D gene (6 bases). Sequenced: memory (CD45RO+) T cells sorted from blood. The TCR originated in a young woman in good health. This chain's CDR3 is CASSQQGIGEKLFF. The CDR3 coding sequence is TGTGCCAGCAGCCAACAGGGGATTGGTGAAAAACTGTTTTTT.